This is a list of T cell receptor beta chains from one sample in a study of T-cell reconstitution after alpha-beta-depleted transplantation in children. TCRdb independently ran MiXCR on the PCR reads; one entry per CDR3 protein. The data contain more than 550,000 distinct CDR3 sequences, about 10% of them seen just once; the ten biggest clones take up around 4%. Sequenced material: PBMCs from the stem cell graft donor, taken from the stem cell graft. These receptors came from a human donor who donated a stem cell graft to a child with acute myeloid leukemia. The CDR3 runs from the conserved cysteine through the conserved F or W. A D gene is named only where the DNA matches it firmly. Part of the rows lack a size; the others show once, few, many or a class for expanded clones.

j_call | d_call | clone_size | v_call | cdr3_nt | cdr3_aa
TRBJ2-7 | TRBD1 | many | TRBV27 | TGTGCCAGCAGCCTGGGACAGGGGACCGACTACGAGCAGTACTTC | CASSLGQGTDYEQYF
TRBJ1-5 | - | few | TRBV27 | TGTGCCAGCAGTTTATCGAACAGAAATCAGCCCCAGCATTTT | CASSLSNRNQPQHF
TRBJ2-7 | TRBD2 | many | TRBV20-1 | TGCAGTGCTAGCTCCTTAGCGGGAGTGGTCGAGCAGTACTTC | CSASSLAGVVEQYF
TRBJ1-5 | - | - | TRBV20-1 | TGCAGTGCTATCCGGGACATCAATCAGCCCCAGCATTTT | CSAIRDINQPQHF
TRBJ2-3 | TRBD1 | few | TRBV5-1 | TGCGCCAGCAGATCGGACAGGGGGCAAGATACGCAGTATTTT | CASRSDRGQDTQYF
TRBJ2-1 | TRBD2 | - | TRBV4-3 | TGCGCCAGCAGCCAAGATCTAGCGGGGGGGAGCTCCTACAATGAGCAGTTCTTC | CASSQDLAGGSSYNEQFF
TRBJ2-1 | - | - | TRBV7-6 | TGTGCCAGCAGCTTCCACAGGGCGGGTGAGCAGTTCTTC | CASSFHRAGEQFF
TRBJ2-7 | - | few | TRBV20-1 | TGCAGTGCTAATTATCCCCCCGAGAAGCAGTACTTC | CSANYPPEKQYF
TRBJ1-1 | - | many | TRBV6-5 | TGTGCCAGCAGTTCGGGGGGGGTATACATGAACACTGAAGCTTTCTTT | CASSSGGVYMNTEAFF
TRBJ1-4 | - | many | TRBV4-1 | TGCGCCAGCAGCCAAGATTGGGGCAGGGGTCCTGAAAAACTGTTTTTT | CASSQDWGRGPEKLFF
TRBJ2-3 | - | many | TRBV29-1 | TGCAGCGCCCGCCAGGCGGGATTAGAAAATACGCAGTATTTT | CSARQAGLENTQYF
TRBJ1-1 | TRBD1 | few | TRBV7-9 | TGTGCCAGCAGCCCTGGAGTCAGGGGGGACACTGAAGCTTTCTTT | CASSPGVRGDTEAFF
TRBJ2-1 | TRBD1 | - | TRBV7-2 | TGTGCCAGCAGCTCTAACAGGGGCCTGGGGCAGTTCTTC | CASSSNRGLGQFF
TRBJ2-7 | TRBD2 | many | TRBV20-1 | TGCAGTGCTAGTCAGACTAGCGGGAGGGGAAACGAGCAGTACTTC | CSASQTSGRGNEQYF
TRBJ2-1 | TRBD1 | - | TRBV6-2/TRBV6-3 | TGTGCCAGCAGTGGGGGACAGGGGGTGTGGAATGAGCAGTTCTTC | CASSGGQGVWNEQFF
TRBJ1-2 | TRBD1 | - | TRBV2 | TGTGCCAGCAGCCCAGGACAGGGGGCAGGCTACACCTTC | CASSPGQGAGYTF
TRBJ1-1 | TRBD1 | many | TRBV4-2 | TGTGCCAGCAGCAAAAGCCAGACAGGGGGCACTGAAGCCTTCTTT | CASSKSQTGGTEAFF
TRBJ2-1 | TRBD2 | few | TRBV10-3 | TGTGCCATCAGTGGCCCCCGGACTAGCGGGATCTACAATGAGCAGTTCTTC | CAISGPRTSGIYNEQFF
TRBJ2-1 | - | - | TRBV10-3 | TGTGCCATCAGCCGTGACGGGGTCTCGCACAATGAGCAGTTCTTC | CAISRDGVSHNEQFF
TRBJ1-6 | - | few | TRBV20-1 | TGCAGTGCTAGAGAAGGGCGCGCTTCCTCAAATTCACCCCTCCACTTT | CSAREGRASSNSPLHF
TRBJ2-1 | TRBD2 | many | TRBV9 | TGTGCCAGCAGCTCTAGCGGGAGCGGACACTACAATGAGCAGTTCTTC | CASSSSGSGHYNEQFF
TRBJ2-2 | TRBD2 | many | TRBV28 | TGTGCCAGCAGTCCCTTAGCGGGAGGGGTCACCGGGGAGCTGTTTTTT | CASSPLAGGVTGELFF
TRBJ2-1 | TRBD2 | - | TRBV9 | TGTGCCAGCAGCGAGGGCGGACTAGCGGCTTACCCGGTGGGTTACAATGAGCAGTTCTTC | CASSEGGLAAYPVGYNEQFF
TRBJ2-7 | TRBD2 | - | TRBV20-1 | TGCAGTGCTAGCAGGGCTAGCGGGACCTACGAGCAGTACTTC | CSASRASGTYEQYF
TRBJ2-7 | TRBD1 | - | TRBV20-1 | TGCTGTGCTAGAATTCCGGGACAGGGATCCTACGAGCAGTACTTC | CCARIPGQGSYEQYF
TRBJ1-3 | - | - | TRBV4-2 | TGTGCCAGCAGCCAAGATCTCAGGGCGGGAAACACCATATATTTT | CASSQDLRAGNTIYF
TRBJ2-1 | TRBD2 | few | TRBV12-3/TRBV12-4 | TGTGCCAGCAGTTTAGGGACTAGCGGGAGTGGTTACAATGAGCAGTTCTTC | CASSLGTSGSGYNEQFF
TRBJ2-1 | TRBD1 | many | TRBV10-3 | TGTGCCATCAGCATACAGGGGGACAATGAGCAGTTCTTC | CAISIQGDNEQFF
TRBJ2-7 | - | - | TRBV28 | TGTGCCAGCAGTCCGGGGACCTTTAAATGGGGGCGCTACGAGCAGTACTTC | CASSPGTFKWGRYEQYF
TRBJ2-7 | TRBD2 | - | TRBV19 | TGTGCCAGTAGTATGGATCGGCTAGCGGGAGAACACGAGCAGTACTTC | CASSMDRLAGEHEQYF
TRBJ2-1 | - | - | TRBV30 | TGTGCCCGAAGGATTTTTCGGGAGCAGTTCTTC | CARRIFREQFF
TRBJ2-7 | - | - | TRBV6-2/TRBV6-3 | TGTGCCAGCAGCCCTATTCAGGCCTTGGGCGAGCAGTACTTC | CASSPIQALGEQYF
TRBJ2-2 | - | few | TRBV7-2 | TGTGCCAGCAGCCCTGCCGGTTCCGGGGAGCTGTTTTTT | CASSPAGSGELFF
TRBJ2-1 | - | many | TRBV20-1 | TGCAGTGCTAGAGCGGCTCCTAATGAGCAGTTCTTC | CSARAAPNEQFF
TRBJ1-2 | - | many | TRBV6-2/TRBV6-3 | TGTGCCAGCAGTTACCTGGGGGGATTCCTCGCGTATGGCTACACCTTC | CASSYLGGFLAYGYTF
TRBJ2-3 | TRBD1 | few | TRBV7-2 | TGTGCCAGCAGCTTAAGACCAGGGGGCGGCATGAATACGCAGTATTTT | CASSLRPGGGMNTQYF
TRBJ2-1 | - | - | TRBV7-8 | TGTGCCAGCAGCTCCACGGTCGGGGTTAATGAGCAGTTCTTC | CASSSTVGVNEQFF
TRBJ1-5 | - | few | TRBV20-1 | TGCAGTGCGACAGCCCCAAATCAGCCCCAGCATTTT | CSATAPNQPQHF
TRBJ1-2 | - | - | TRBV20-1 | TGCAGTGCTAGAGATGGGTCGGGGATCTATGGCTACACCTTC | CSARDGSGIYGYTF
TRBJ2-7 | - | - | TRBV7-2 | TGTGCCAGCAGCCCACCAGGGTGGGTCGACGAGCAGTACTTC | CASSPPGWVDEQYF
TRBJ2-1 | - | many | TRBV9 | TGTGCCAGCAGCGTAGGTAGGCCCTCCTACAATGAGCAGTTCTTC | CASSVGRPSYNEQFF
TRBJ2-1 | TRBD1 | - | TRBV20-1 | TGCAGTGCTAGACCCCTAGGGACAGGGTGGGATGAGCAGTTCTTC | CSARPLGTGWDEQFF
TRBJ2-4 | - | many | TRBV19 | TGTGCCAGTACTGCAGGGGTGGCCAAAAACATTCAGTACTTC | CASTAGVAKNIQYF
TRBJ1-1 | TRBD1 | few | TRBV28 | TGTGCCAGCAGAGACACAGGGGATACTGAAGCTTTCTTT | CASRDTGDTEAFF